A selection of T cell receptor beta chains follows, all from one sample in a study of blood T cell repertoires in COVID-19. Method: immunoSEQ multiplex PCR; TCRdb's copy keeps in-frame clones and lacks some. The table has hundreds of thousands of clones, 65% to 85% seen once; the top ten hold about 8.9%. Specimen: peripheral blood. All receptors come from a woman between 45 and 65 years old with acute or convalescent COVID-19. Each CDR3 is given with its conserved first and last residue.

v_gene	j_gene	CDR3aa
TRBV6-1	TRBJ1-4	CASSEFGQGGEKLFF
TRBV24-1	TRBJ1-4	CATSDSGFNEKLFF
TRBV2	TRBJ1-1	CASSEQTGGYEAFF
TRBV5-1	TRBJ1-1	CASSPRDSLNTRGTEAFF
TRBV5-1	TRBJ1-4	CASSFSQGGEKLFF
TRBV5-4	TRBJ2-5	CASSPEQGLETQYF
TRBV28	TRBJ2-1	CASSQPGQGLNEQFF
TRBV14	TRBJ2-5	CASSLLADQETQYF
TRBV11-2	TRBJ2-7	CASSFGGQGSYEQYF
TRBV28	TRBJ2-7	CASTQTGGFDEQYF
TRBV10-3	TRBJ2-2	CATGTSGTGELFF
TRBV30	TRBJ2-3	CAWSVQDTQYF
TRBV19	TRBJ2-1	CASNPTSGGYNEQFF
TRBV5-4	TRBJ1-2	CASSLRRTGDTNYGYTF
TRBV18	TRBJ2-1	CASSRGLAGFNEQFF
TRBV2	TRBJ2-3	CASSYTGSIDTQYF
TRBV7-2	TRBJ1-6	CASSLQATNSPLHF
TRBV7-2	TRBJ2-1	CASSPGTSAGEQFF
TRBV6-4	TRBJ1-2	CASSANPGVNYGYTF
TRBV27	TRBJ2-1	CASSLNRVNNEQFF
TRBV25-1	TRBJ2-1	CASSEGAGGYNEQFF
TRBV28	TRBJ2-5	CASSLLLDRQETQYF
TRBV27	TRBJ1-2	CASSSNRESGGYTF
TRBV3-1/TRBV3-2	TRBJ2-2	CASWETGGELFF
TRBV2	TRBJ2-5	CASSEEGQETQYF
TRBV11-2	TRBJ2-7	CASSLPSGSHEQYF
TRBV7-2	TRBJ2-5	CASSLVRQETQYF
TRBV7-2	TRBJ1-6	CASSRGNSPLHF
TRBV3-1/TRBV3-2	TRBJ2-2	CASSQNSGAWEMFF
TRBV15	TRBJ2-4	CATSRELGGIRYIQYF
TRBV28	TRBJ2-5	CASRHQGSQETQYF
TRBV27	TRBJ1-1	CASSLDQGRTEAFF
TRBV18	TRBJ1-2	CASSPRSNRESGGYTF
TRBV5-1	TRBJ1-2	CASSLGQGDGYTF
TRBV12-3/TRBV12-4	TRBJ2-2	CASSLQQRELFF
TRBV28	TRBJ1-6	CASQGQNSPLHF